This entry lists 18 T cell receptor beta chains sequenced from one sample in a study of T cell changes during pregnancy in multiple sclerosis (dated 2019 in TCRdb). To prepare the library, the immunoSEQ multiplex PCR assay was applied. TCRdb provides this immuneACCESS table in a form limited to in-frame rearrangements. Some clones are lacking; in checked studies, under half of them reflect an unresolved V gene, and why the rest are absent is not known. This sample is represented by 35,000 to 45,000 clones; 85% to 95% of them were singletons. Of the sample, around 8% falls within the top ten clones. The specimen comprised CD8+ T cells from peripheral blood mononuclear cells, sampled in the third trimester of pregnancy. These receptors were collected from a female donor with multiple sclerosis, enrolled in a pregnancy study.

The gene calls are TRBV27 and TRBJ2-7; D possibly corresponds to TRBD1 (5 bases). This CDR3 is 14 amino acids long. Trimming cost V 2 bases and J 3 bases, with 11 bases left between them. The V gene's germline CDR1 is MNHEY and CDR2 SMNVEV (reference sequence). The CDR3 DNA is TGTGCCAGCAGTTTAGGGCCAAGGGGCTACGAGCAGTACTTC. As protein: CASSLGPRGYEQYF.

This clone is a singleton in its sample. The chain has TRBV19 and TRBJ2-7, with 8 positions matching TRBD1. In germline, CDR1 is LNHDA, CDR2 SQIVND (reference sequence). The CDR3 extends over 14 amino acids. J lost 3 bases, V lost 5 bases, and 6 bases had no gene match. This chain's CDR3 is CASSAGTGGYEQYF. The CDR3 coding sequence is TGTGCCAGTAGTGCCGGGACAGGAGGCTACGAGCAGTACTTC.

The genes are TRBV5-3 and TRBJ1-5; no clear D. TRBV5-3 carries the ORF label, with uncertain function. This CDR3 is 14 amino acids long. Trimming shortened V by 3 bases and J by 3 bases, and 10 bases separated the two germline ends. CDR3 region: CARSSGVVNQPQHF. The CDR3 nucleotides are TGTGCCAGAAGCTCCGGGGTTGTCAATCAGCCCCAGCATTTT.

The chain employs TRBV29-1 and TRBJ2-7, with 7 bases fitting TRBD1. V lost 2 bases and J lost 3; bases outside the gene matches: 4. This CDR3 contains 13 residues. The germline gives CDR1 SQVTM, CDR2 ANQGSEA. The CDR3 sequence is CSVELTGSYEQYF. CDR3 sequence (DNA): TGCAGCGTTGAATTGACAGGGAGCTACGAGCAGTACTTC.

The J gene is TRBJ1-2, the V gene TRBV5-6; no clear D. This CDR3 region has 15 residues. Trimming removed 0 bases from V and 4 bases from J, with 13 bases in between. From germline, CDR1 is SGHDT and CDR2 YYEEEE. The CDR3 here is CASSLATGLGYGYTF. DNA for the CDR3: TGTGCCAGCAGCTTGGCCACGGGTCTCGGCTATGGCTACACCTTC. The full variable domain, completed using reference TRBV5-6 and TRBJ1-2, is DAGVTQSPTHLIKTRGQQVTLRCSPKSGHDTVSWYQQALGQGPQFIFQYYEEEERQRGNFPDRFSGHQFPNYSSELNVNALLLGDSALYLCASSLATGLGYGYTFGSGTRLTVV.

V gene TRBV14 combines with J gene TRBJ2-7; 8 nucleotides align to TRBD1. Germline trimming cut 3 bases from V and 6 bases from J; bases unmatched to any gene: 7. The CDR3 covers 14 residues. Looked up from germline, CDR1 is SGHDN and CDR2 is FVKESK. The CDR3 spells CASSQELTGVEQYF. Here the CDR3 DNA reads TGTGCCAGCAGCCAGGAACTGACAGGGGTCGAGCAGTACTTC. The full variable domain, its missing parts supplied by reference TRBV14 and TRBJ2-7, is EAGVTQFPSHSVIEKGQTVTLRCDPISGHDNLYWYRRVMGKEIKFLLHFVKESKQDESGMPNNRFLAERTGGTYSTLKVQPAELEDSGVYFCASSQELTGVEQYFGPGTRLTVT.

This clone appeared a few times. The rearrangement joins TRBV15 to TRBJ2-1, with 7 bases lining up with TRBD2. V gave up 0 bases and J gave up 6 bases; unmatched junction bases: 5. This CDR3 contains 15 residues. CDR1 and CDR2 (germline): LNHNV, YYDKDF (reference sequence). The CDR3, as DNA: TGTGCCACCAGCAGAGATGGGAGGGGTGGCAATGAGCAGTTCTTC. Translation gives CATSRDGRGGNEQFF.

The gene calls are TRBV25-1 and TRBJ2-3, with 7 bases fitting TRBD1. Trimming cost V 5 bases and J 3 bases; bases outside gene matches: 8. The germline V gene encodes CDR1 MGHDK and CDR2 SYGVNS. The CDR3 is 15 amino acids. The CDR3 DNA reads TGTGCCAGCAGTCATACGGACAGGCCTACAGATACGCAGTATTTT. Protein product: CASSHTDRPTDTQYF.

The chain has TRBV19 and TRBJ1-5; TRBD1 agrees at 8 bases. The V gene end was trimmed by 3 bases and the J gene end by 1 base; junction bases not matched to a gene: 2. This CDR3 has 15 amino acids. Germline assignment: CDR1 LNHDA and CDR2 SQIVND (reference sequence). The CDR3 sequence is CASSIRGQSNQPQHF. For the CDR3, the DNA is TGTGCCAGTAGTATCAGGGGGCAGAGCAATCAGCCCCAGCATTTT.

The V and J genes are TRBV2 and TRBJ1-3; TRBD1 agrees at 9 bases. J lost 7 bases, V lost 10 bases, and 2 bases had no gene match. The CDR3 runs 11 residues. Germline lookup yields CDR1 SNHLY and CDR2 FYNNEI. The CDR3 sequence is CATTGGNTIYF. CDR3 coding DNA: TGTGCCACGACAGGGGGTAACACCATATATTTT.

This chain joins TRBV2 and TRBJ1-2; 7 bases agree with TRBD1. Trimming cost V 0 bases and J 3 bases; bases outside gene matches: 7. Germline V gives CDR1 SNHLY, CDR2 FYNNEI. The CDR3 has 16 residues. The CDR3 coding sequence is TGTGCCAGCAGTGAAGCCGTCCTTGGGACAGACTATGGCTACACCTTC. It encodes CASSEAVLGTDYGYTF.

This chain connects TRBV18 to TRBJ1-1, with no clear D. Per the germline V gene, CDR1 is KGHSH and CDR2 is LQKENI. The CDR3 runs to 13 residues. The ends were cut back, 3 bases at V and 1 base at J, with 6 bases in the middle. The CDR3 sequence: CASSPGWNTEAFF. CDR3 nucleotide sequence: TGTGCCAGCTCACCCGGGTGGAACACTGAAGCTTTCTTT.

The V and J genes are TRBV23-1 and TRBJ1-5; D might be TRBD1 (5 bases). TRBV23-1 is filed as an ORF, its function uncertain. The CDR3 spans 16 residues. Trimming took off 1 base at V and 3 bases at J, with 13 bases between the two ends. CDR3 DNA: TGCGCCAGCAGTCAATACACCAGGGATGCCAATCAGCCCCAGCATTTT. It encodes CASSQYTRDANQPQHF.

V is TRBV11-2 and J is TRBJ2-7, with 7 bases fitting TRBD1. The ends lost 0 bases at V and 3 bases at J; junction bases unmatched: 2. Germline CDR1 and CDR2: SGHAT and FQNNGV. This CDR3 has 14 amino acids. The CDR3 DNA reads TGTGCCAGCAGCTTAGATCGGGACAGCTACGAGCAGTACTTC. Amino acid sequence: CASSLDRDSYEQYF.

V is TRBV19 and J is TRBJ1-1; TRBD1 aligns across 7 bases. The junction had 4 bases not matched to a gene; V was cut back by 4 bases and J by 2 bases. From germline, CDR1 is LNHDA and CDR2 SQIVND (reference sequence). This CDR3 region has 14 residues. The CDR3 coding sequence is TGTGCCAGTAGTACCCGGGACAGTAACACTGAAGCTTTCTTT. This encodes CASSTRDSNTEAFF.

The chain is built from TRBV6-5 and TRBJ2-5; 7 bases align to TRBD2. With V trimmed by 8 bases and J by 1 base, 1 base remained unmatched. Germline V lookup: CDR1 MNHEY, CDR2 SVGAGI. The CDR3 sequence is 12 residues long. The CDR3 region has the DNA TGTGCCAGCGGCGGGGGCCAAGAGACCCAGTACTTC. Encoded protein: CASGGGQETQYF.

The chain employs TRBV6-1 and TRBJ2-1; 11 nucleotides line up with TRBD2. The germline CDR1 and CDR2 sequences are MNHNS and SASEGT. The CDR3 is 15 residues long. The ends lost 2 bases at V and 4 bases at J; junction bases unmatched: 1. DNA for the CDR3: TGTGCCAGCAGTGAAATAGCGGGGGGGTACAATGAGCAGTTCTTC. It specifies CASSEIAGGYNEQFF.

The table lists this clone with a count of one. The V and J genes are TRBV2 and TRBJ1-2; 7 bases agree with TRBD1. J was trimmed by 9 bases and V by 6 bases; bases with no gene match: 7. The CDR3 loop spans 12 amino acids. Germline CDR1 and CDR2: SNHLY and FYNNEI. The CDR3 sequence is CASSPARGSYTF. CDR3 DNA sequence: TGTGCCAGCAGCCCGGCCAGGGGGAGCTACACCTTC.